Listed below are T cell receptor beta chains from one sample, sequenced in a study of blood T cell repertoires in COVID-19. Clones were read by immunoSEQ multiplex PCR, and TCRdb kept only the in-frame ones, dropping some. The table lists some 260,000 clones, 82% of them singletons. The sequenced material came from peripheral blood. Receptors were obtained from a woman aged 80 or older with active or convalescent COVID-19. Each CDR3 is given with its conserved first and last residue. A D gene is named only where the DNA matches it firmly. A clone size is listed for some rows: how often the clone was seen (once, few, many), or a class if it is expanded.

TRBV5-1,NA,NA,TRBJ1-3,TGCGCCAGCAGCTTGGAGTTCATCGGGACTGGAAACACCATATATTTT,CASSLEFIGTGNTIYF
TRBV12-3/TRBV12-4,TRBD1,NA,TRBJ2-7,TGTGCCAGCAGACGGACAGGCTACGAGCAGTACTTC,CASRRTGYEQYF
TRBV28,TRBD2,once,TRBJ2-7,TGTGCCAGCACCTCCCGAAGTAGCGGGAGTTGGTCCTACGAGCAGTACTTC,CASTSRSSGSWSYEQYF
TRBV20-1,TRBD2,NA,TRBJ2-1,TGCAGTGCTAGTCTGGTAGCGGGTATCAATGAGCAGTTCTTC,CSASLVAGINEQFF
TRBV30,NA,NA,TRBJ1-3,TGTGCCTGGAGTGTACAGGGAGGAAACACCATATATTTT,CAWSVQGGNTIYF
TRBV6-1,NA,NA,TRBJ1-1,TGTGCCAGCAGTGAGTGGGGGGCTGAAGCTTTCTTT,CASSEWGAEAFF
TRBV3-1/TRBV3-2,TRBD2,NA,TRBJ2-1,TGTGCCAGCAGCGCCCCGAGCGGGGGATACAATGAGCAGTTCTTC,CASSAPSGGYNEQFF
TRBV25-1,TRBD1,NA,TRBJ2-7,TGTGCCAGCAGAGCTACAGGGGTAGGCGAGCAGTACTTC,CASRATGVGEQYF
TRBV5-5,NA,NA,TRBJ2-3,TGTGCCAGCAGCCAGGTGTCAGATACGCAGTATTTT,CASSQVSDTQYF
TRBV27,NA,NA,TRBJ1-2,TGTGCCAGCAGTTTTGGGGCCGGGACACAGAGCTATGGCTACACCTTC,CASSFGAGTQSYGYTF
TRBV27,NA,once,TRBJ2-7,TGTGCCAGCAGTGTGGGGGGAAGAGGGAGCGGCTACGAGCAGTACTTC,CASSVGGRGSGYEQYF
TRBV27,TRBD1,NA,TRBJ1-4,TGTGCCAGCGGCCGAGACAGGGGCCTTGCAACTAATGAAAAACTGTTTTTT,CASGRDRGLATNEKLFF
TRBV5-1,TRBD2,NA,TRBJ2-3,TGCGCCAGCAGCTCACGGACTAGCGGGAGGGAGGATACGCAGTATTTT,CASSSRTSGREDTQYF
TRBV5-1,NA,NA,TRBJ2-7,TGCGCCAGCAGCTTGGAATCCACTAGATTATACGAGCAGTACTTC,CASSLESTRLYEQYF
TRBV30,TRBD1,NA,TRBJ1-6,TGTGCCTGGAGTGTACGGGTGCCACAGGGGAATTCACCCCTCCACTTT,CAWSVRVPQGNSPLHF
TRBV28,NA,NA,TRBJ2-3,TGTGCCGGCACCTCGTCGGGGTTTGACGGTACGCAGTATTTT,CAGTSSGFDGTQYF
TRBV7-2,NA,once,TRBJ1-5,TGTGCCAGCAGCTTATCCCTAGGGGAGCCCCAGCATTTT,CASSLSLGEPQHF
TRBV5-1,NA,few,TRBJ2-1,TGCGCCAGCAGCTTGGACGGGGATCTATACAATGAGCAGTTCTTC,CASSLDGDLYNEQFF
TRBV19,TRBD2,NA,TRBJ2-1,TGTGCCAGTAGTATAGCACTAGCGGGAGGGCCGGGAAATGAGCAGTTCTTC,CASSIALAGGPGNEQFF
TRBV12-3/TRBV12-4,NA,NA,TRBJ2-7,TGTGCCAGCAGTTTATCGGGAATTGGGGAGCAGTACTTC,CASSLSGIGEQYF
TRBV11-2,TRBD2,NA,TRBJ2-5,TGTGCCAGCAGCTTAGGGTCTAGCGGGGGGGCCTCTGTAGAGACCCAGTACTTC,CASSLGSSGGASVETQYF
TRBV5-5,TRBD2,NA,TRBJ2-5,TGTGCCAGCAGCTTGGAACTAGCGGGAGGTCGAGAGACCCAGTACTTC,CASSLELAGGRETQYF
TRBV3-1/TRBV3-2,TRBD2,once,TRBJ2-7,TGTGCCAGCAGCCTCCATGGGGGGGACGAGCAGTACTTC,CASSLHGGDEQYF
TRBV5-1,TRBD1,NA,TRBJ1-2,TGCGCCAGCAGCTGGGACAGATATGGCTACACCTTC,CASSWDRYGYTF